This note documents a single T cell receptor beta chain sequence. These data come from a study of cytomegalovirus exposure and HLA in healthy donors. The study ran its PCR with 60 Vbeta and 13 Jbeta primers. TCRdb's table, derived via immunoSEQ multiplex PCR, lists solely in-frame clones and lacks some. The profile covers more than 65,000 clones, with roughly 70% appearing a single time and about 3% taken by the ten largest. The CDR3 length is 13 residues. The germline CDR1 and CDR2 sequences are KGHSH and LQKENI. Trimming left V 5 bases short and J 8 bases short, with 12 bases between. It was healthy bone marrow donors who served as donors.

The receptor was isolated from a middle-aged man in good health and CMV-seronegative. The genes are TRBV18 and TRBJ1-4; D not resolved. The source material was PBMCs. The CDR3 protein is CASSTRGGEKLFF. The CDR3 DNA reads TGTGCCAGCTCAACCCGTGGAGGGGAAAAACTGTTTTTT.